A selection of T cell receptor beta chains follows, all from one sample in a study of shared clonotypes between healthy human individuals. The protocol was immunoSEQ multiplex PCR, while the TCRdb copy is restricted to in-frame clones and leaves out a portion. The sample shows more than 2 million clones, roughly 95% of them seen only once. The sequenced material came from naive CD4+ T cells sorted from blood. The receptor source for this set is a man aged 18 to 35 in good health. CDR3s include the opening cysteine and the closing phenylalanine or tryptophan. The order of the fields is J gene, D gene, V gene, clone size, CDR3 DNA, CDR3 protein. The D gene is left open where the match is weak. Clone size is given for some rows only: seen once, a few or many times, or a class if the clone is expanded.

TRBJ1-3 TRBD1 TRBV6-5 NA TGTGCCAGCAGCTCCAGGGGGAGCTTTGGAAACACCATATATTTT CASSSRGSFGNTIYF
TRBJ1-6 TRBD1 TRBV5-1 NA TGCGCCAGCAGTCCCCGGTCGGGACAGGGCAATTCACCCCTCCACTTT CASSPRSGQGNSPLHF
TRBJ1-4 TRBD1 TRBV25-1 NA TGTGCCAGCAGTCGGACAGGTACTGAAAAACTGTTTTTT CASSRTGTEKLFF
TRBJ1-5 NA TRBV28 NA TGTGCCAGCAGTCCCTCCCGAGGACAGCCCCAGCATTTT CASSPSRGQPQHF
TRBJ2-7 TRBD2 TRBV11-2 NA TGTGCCAGCAGCCCGGGACTAGCGGGTTACGAGCAGTACTTC CASSPGLAGYEQYF
TRBJ2-7 TRBD1 TRBV2 NA TGTGCCAGCGGACTCGGACAGGGGCCCTACGAGCAGTACTTC CASGLGQGPYEQYF
TRBJ2-7 NA TRBV7-9 NA TGTGCCAGCAGCTCTACAAACGTGGACGGCTACGAGCAGTACTTC CASSSTNVDGYEQYF
TRBJ1-1 NA TRBV9 NA TGTGCCAGCAGCCCTATGAGGGGCACTGAAGCTTTCTTT CASSPMRGTEAFF
TRBJ2-3 NA TRBV29-1 NA TGCAGCGTTAAAGGGACCCTCACAGATACGCAGTATTTT CSVKGTLTDTQYF
TRBJ2-3 NA TRBV27 NA TGTGCCAGCAGTTTAGGCCGCAGCACAGATACGCAGTATTTT CASSLGRSTDTQYF
TRBJ1-1 NA TRBV7-2 NA TGTGCCAGCAGCCCGTCGGGGATGAACACTGAAGCTTTCTTT CASSPSGMNTEAFF
TRBJ2-2 NA TRBV27 NA TGTGCCAGCAAACTCGGGGGGCAAGGGAACACCGGGGAGCTGTTTTTT CASKLGGQGNTGELFF
TRBJ2-3 NA TRBV4-3 NA TGCGCCAGCAGCCAAGAAGGTGGAATGGACGAAACAGATACGCAGTATTTT CASSQEGGMDETDTQYF
TRBJ1-2 TRBD1 TRBV2 NA TGTGCCAGCAGTGACCCAAGGACAGGGGATTATGGCTACACCTTC CASSDPRTGDYGYTF
TRBJ1-1 TRBD1 TRBV18 NA TGTGCCAGCTCACGTCCCGGGACAGGGAACACTGAAGCTTTCTTT CASSRPGTGNTEAFF
TRBJ2-4 NA TRBV5-1 once TGCGCCAGCAGCTTGGAGTCAGTGAACATTCAGTACTTC CASSLESVNIQYF
TRBJ2-5 TRBD2 TRBV7-2 once TGTGCCAGCAGCCCCGGAGGGATGGGGGGGAGGGAGACCCAGTACTTC CASSPGGMGGRETQYF
TRBJ2-7 NA TRBV19 NA TGTGCCAGTAGTACGAGTGGGGGGCATTGGGAGCAGTACTTC CASSTSGGHWEQYF
TRBJ1-6 NA TRBV18 NA TGTGCCAGCTCGGCGGCGTGGGGGGGAGGGAGTTCACCCCTCCACTTT CASSAAWGGGSSPLHF
TRBJ1-2 NA TRBV6-5 NA TGTGCCAGCAGTTACAGCCGGACCAACTATGGCTACACCTTC CASSYSRTNYGYTF
TRBJ2-7 TRBD2 TRBV27 NA TGTGCCAGCAGTTTATCTTCCGCGGGGGGTAAGCGAGAGCAGTACTTC CASSLSSAGGKREQYF
TRBJ1-2 NA TRBV28 NA TGTGCCAGCAGTTTCAGGTTGGGTGGCTACACCTTC CASSFRLGGYTF